This entry is about one T cell receptor (beta chain). Assay used: immunoSEQ multiplex PCR; TCRdb lists only in-frame clones, some missing. The sample contains some 150,000 clones, over 80% of which appear only once. These data belong to a study of blood T cell repertoires in COVID-19. Study-level information: The United States, Italy and Spain provided the acute and convalescent COVID-19 samples. From T cells, B-cell-depleted T cells, or PBMCs came the material, which was cDNA or gDNA.

From germline, CDR1 is SGHRS and CDR2 YFSETQ. CDR3 length: 14 amino acids. Between the trimmed V and J ends, which lost 0 bases and 5 bases, there was a span of 12 bases. This rearrangement joins TRBV5-1 to TRBJ2-7; the D gene is possibly TRBD2 (5 bases). This sequence originates from a man aged 45-60 years who had recovered from COVID-19. The specimen sequenced was peripheral blood. The CDR3 protein is CASSLAVSGNEQYF. DNA for the CDR3: TGCGCCAGCAGCTTGGCCGTATCGGGGAACGAGCAGTACTTC.